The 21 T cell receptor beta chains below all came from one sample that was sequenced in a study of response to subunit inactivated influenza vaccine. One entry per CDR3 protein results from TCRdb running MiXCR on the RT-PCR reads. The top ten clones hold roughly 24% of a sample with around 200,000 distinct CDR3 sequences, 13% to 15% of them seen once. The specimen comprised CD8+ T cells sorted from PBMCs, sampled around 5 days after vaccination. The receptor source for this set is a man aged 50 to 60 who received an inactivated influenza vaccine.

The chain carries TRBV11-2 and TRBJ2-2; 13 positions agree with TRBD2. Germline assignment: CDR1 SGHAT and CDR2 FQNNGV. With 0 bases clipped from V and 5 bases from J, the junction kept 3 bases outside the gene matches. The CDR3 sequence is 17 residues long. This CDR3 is CASSLELAGGGTGELFF. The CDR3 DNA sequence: TGTGCCAGCAGCTTAGAACTAGCGGGAGGGGGAACCGGGGAGCTGTTTTTT.

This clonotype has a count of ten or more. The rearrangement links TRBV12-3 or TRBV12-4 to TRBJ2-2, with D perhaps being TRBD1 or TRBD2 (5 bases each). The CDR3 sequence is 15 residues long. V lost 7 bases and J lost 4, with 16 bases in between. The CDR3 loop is CASNHPAGGTGELFF. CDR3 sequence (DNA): TGTGCCAGCAATCACCCCGCTGGGGGCACCGGGGAGCTGTTTTTT.

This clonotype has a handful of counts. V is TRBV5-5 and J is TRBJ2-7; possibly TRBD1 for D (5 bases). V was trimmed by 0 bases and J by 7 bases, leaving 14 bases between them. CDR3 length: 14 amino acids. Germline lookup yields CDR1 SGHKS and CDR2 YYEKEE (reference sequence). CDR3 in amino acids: CASSLDRMGWEQYF. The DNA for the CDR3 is TGTGCCAGCAGCTTGGACAGGATGGGATGGGAGCAGTACTTC.

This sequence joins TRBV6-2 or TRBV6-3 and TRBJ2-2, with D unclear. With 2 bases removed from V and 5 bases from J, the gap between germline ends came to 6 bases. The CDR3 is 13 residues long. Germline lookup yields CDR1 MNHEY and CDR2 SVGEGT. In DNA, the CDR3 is TGTGCCAGCAGTTACGCGGCTACCGGGGAGCTGTTTTTT. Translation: CASSYAATGELFF.

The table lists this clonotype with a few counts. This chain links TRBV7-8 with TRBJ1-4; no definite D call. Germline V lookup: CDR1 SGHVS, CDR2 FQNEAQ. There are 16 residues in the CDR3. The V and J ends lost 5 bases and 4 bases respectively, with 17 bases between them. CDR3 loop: CASSLNRVALNEKLFF. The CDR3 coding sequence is TGTGCCAGCAGCCTAAACCGGGTAGCACTTAATGAAAAACTGTTTTTT. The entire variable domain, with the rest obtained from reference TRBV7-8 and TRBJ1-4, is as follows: GAGVSQSPRYKVAKRGQDVALRCDPISGHVSLFWYQQALGQGPEFLTYFQNEAQLDKSGLPSDRFFAERPEGSVSTLKIQRTQQEDSAVYLCASSLNRVALNEKLFFGSGTQLSVL.

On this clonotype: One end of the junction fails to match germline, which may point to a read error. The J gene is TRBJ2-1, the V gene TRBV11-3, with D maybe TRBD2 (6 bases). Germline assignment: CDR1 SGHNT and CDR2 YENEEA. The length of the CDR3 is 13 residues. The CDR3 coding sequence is TGTGCCAGCAGCTTAGCGGGAGCAAATGCGCAGTTCTTC. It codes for CASSLAGANAQFF.

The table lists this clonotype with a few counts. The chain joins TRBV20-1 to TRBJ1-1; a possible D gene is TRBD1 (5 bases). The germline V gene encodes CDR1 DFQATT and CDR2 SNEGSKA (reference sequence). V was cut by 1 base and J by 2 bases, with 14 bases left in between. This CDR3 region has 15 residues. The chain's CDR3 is CSARVEGTENTEAFF. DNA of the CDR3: TGCAGTGCTAGAGTTGAGGGGACGGAAAACACTGAAGCTTTCTTT.

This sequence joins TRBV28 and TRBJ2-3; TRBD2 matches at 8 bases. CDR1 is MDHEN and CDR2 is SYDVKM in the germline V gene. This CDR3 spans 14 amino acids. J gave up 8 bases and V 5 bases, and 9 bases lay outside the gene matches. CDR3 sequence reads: CASSLPVAGSTQYF. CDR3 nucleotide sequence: TGTGCCAGCAGTCTACCCGTAGCGGGATCTACGCAGTATTTT. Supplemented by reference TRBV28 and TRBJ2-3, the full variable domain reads DVKVTQSSRYLVKRTGEKVFLECVQDMDHENMFWYRQDPGLGLRLIYFSYDVKMKEKGDIPEGYSVSREKKERFSLILESASTNQTSMYLCASSLPVAGSTQYFGPGTRLTVL.

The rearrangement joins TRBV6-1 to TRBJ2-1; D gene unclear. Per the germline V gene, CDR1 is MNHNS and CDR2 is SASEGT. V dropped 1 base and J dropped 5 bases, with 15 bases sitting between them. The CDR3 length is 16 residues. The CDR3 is CASSEVIMEPHNEQFF. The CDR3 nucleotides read TGTGCCAGCAGTGAAGTGATTATGGAACCCCACAATGAGCAGTTCTTC.

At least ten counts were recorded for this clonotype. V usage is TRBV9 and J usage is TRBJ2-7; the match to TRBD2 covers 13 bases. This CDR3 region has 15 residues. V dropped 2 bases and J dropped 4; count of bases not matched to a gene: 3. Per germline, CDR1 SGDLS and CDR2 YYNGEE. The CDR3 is CASSVGTSGIYEQYF. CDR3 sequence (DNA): TGTGCCAGCAGCGTTGGGACTAGCGGGATATACGAGCAGTACTTC.

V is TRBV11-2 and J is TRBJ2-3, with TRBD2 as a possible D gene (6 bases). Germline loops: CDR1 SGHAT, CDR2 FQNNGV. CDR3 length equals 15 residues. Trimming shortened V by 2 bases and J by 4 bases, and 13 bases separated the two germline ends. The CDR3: CASSLMGGSPDTQYF. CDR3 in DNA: TGTGCCAGCAGCTTAATGGGGGGAAGCCCAGATACGCAGTATTTT.

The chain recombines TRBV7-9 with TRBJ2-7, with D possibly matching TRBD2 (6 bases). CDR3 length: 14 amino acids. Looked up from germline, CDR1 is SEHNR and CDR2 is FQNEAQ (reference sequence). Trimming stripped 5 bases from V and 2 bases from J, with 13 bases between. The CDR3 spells CASSETGLPYEQYF. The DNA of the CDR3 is TGTGCCAGCAGCGAGACGGGACTGCCCTACGAGCAGTACTTC.

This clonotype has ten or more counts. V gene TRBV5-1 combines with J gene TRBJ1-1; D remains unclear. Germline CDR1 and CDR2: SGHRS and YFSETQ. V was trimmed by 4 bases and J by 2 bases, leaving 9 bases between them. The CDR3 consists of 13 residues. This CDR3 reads CASSPNYNTEAFF. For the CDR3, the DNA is TGCGCCAGCAGCCCTAACTATAACACTGAAGCTTTCTTT.

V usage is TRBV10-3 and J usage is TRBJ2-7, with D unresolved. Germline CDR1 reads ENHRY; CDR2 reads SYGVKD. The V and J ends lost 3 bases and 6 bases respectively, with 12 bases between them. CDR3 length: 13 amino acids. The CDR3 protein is CAISDGDRTEQYF. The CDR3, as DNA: TGTGCCATCAGTGACGGAGATCGCACCGAGCAGTACTTC.

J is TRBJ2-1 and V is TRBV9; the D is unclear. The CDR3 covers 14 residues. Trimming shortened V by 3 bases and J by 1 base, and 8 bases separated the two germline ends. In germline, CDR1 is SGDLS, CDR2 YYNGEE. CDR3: CASSARRSYNEQFF. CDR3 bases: TGTGCCAGCAGCGCCCGAAGGTCCTACAATGAGCAGTTCTTC.

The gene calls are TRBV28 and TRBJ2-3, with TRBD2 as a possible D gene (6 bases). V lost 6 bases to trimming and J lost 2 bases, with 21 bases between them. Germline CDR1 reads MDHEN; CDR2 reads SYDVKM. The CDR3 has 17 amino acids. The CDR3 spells CASSRRSAGRVTDTQYF. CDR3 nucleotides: TGTGCCAGCAGCCGACGAAGTGCGGGACGGGTCACAGATACGCAGTATTTT.

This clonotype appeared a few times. CDR3 amino acids: CASSYWTGGTGELFF. CDR3 DNA: TGTGCCAGCAGTTACTGGACAGGGGGAACCGGGGAGCTGTTTTTT. The rearrangement uses TRBV6-5 and TRBJ2-2; 10 bases align to TRBD1. The V and J ends lost 1 base and 5 bases, in that order; junction bases with no gene match: 1. The germline CDR1 and CDR2 sequences are MNHEY and SVGAGI. The CDR3 is 15 residues long.

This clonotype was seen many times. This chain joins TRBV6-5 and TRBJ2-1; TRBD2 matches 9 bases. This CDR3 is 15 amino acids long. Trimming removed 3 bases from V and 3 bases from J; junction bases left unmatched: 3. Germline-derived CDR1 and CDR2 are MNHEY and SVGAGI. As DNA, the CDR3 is TGTGCCAGCAGTTATGCGCGGGGGGGCTACAATGAGCAGTTCTTC. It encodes CASSYARGGYNEQFF.

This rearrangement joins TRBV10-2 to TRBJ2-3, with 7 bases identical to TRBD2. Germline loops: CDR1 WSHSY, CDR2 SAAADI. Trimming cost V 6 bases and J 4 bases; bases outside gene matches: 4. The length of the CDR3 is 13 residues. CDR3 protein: CASRDGLADTQYF. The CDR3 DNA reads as TGCGCCAGCAGGGACGGACTAGCAGATACGCAGTATTTT.

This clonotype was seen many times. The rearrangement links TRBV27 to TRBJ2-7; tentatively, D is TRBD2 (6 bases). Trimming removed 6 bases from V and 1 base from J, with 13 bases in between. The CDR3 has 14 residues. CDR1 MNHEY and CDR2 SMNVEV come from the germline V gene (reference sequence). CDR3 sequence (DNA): TGTGCCAGCAGGCCAGGCGGGGTTTCCTACGAGCAGTACTTC. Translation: CASRPGGVSYEQYF.

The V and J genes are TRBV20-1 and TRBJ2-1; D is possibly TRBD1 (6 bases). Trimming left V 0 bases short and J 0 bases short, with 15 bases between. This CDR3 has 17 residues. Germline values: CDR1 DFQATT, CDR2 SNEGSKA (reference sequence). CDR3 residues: CSARDWRTVRSYNEQFF. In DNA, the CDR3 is TGCAGTGCTAGAGATTGGCGGACAGTCCGCTCCTACAATGAGCAGTTCTTC.